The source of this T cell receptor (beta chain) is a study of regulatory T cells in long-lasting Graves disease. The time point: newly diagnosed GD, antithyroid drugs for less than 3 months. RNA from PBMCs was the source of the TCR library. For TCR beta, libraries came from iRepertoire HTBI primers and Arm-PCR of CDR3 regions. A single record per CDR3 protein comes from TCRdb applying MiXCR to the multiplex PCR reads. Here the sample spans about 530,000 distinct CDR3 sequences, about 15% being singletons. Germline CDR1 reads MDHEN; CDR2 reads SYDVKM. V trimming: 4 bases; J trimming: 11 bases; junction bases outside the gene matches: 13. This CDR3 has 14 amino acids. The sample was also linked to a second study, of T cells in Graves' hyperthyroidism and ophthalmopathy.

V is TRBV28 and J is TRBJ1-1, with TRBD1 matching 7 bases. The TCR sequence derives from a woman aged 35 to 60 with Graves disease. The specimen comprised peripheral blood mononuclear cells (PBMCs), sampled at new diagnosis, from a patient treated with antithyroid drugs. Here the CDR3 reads CASSYVDRRSVAFF. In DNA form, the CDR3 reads TGTGCCAGCAGTTACGTGGACAGGCGTTCGGTTGCTTTCTTT.